This T cell receptor beta chain was retrieved from a study of radiotherapy plus CTLA-4 blockade in lung cancer. For the study at large: Among all patients, about 19% showed objective responses, while about 30% had disease control.

The assay was immunoSEQ multiplex PCR, and TCRdb's table has in-frame clones only and misses some. The sample records 70,000 to 95,000 clones, about 87% being singletons. Germline V gives CDR1 MNHNS, CDR2 SASEGT. Trimming took 3 bases from V and 5 from J, leaving 10 bases between them. This CDR3 contains 13 residues. Overall study results and limits: Radiotherapy plus ipilimumab was followed by expansion in blood of tumor-derived TCR clones.

People whose metastatic non-small-cell lung cancer was chemo-refractory got focal radiation along with CTLA-4 blockade by ipilimumab. With respect to this clone: What it binds is not known.

The origin of this receptor is a human donor with non-small cell lung cancer that progressed on radiotherapy plus ipilimumab. The source was peripheral blood, collected from a patient treated with radiotherapy plus ipilimumab. This chain uses TRBV6-1 with TRBJ1-2; D ambiguous. CDR3 region: CASSDWTGYGYTF. DNA of the CDR3: TGTGCCAGCAGTGACTGGACGGGGTATGGCTACACCTTC.